The 27 T cell receptor beta chains in this list originate from one sample, sequenced in a study of blood T cells in healthy people across ages. Alongside a J-beta primer mix, a sample-barcoded 5' primer served in a second PCR lasting roughly 7 to 11 cycles. TCRdb re-called the 5' RACE reads with MiXCR, one entry per CDR3 protein. The table records about 1.8 million distinct CDR3 sequences, 40% to 55% of them present only once. The material sequenced was blood. Receptors originate from a woman aged 40 to 50 in good health.

This clonotype appeared once. The V call is TRBV7-2, the J call TRBJ2-3; TRBD2 agrees at 7 bases. The CDR3 length is 13 residues. Germline V gene sequence: CDR1 SGHTA, CDR2 FQGNSA. The V segment lost 5 bases and the J segment 4 bases; nucleotides outside the gene matches: 3. This CDR3 is CASSTSVADTQYF. The CDR3 nucleotides read TGTGCCAGCAGCACTAGCGTGGCAGATACGCAGTATTTT.

The rearrangement uses TRBV6-1 and TRBJ1-2; D is perhaps TRBD1 (5 bases). Germline V gene lookup returns CDR1 MNHNS and CDR2 SASEGT. V was pared by 0 bases and J by 3 bases, with 8 bases between. This CDR3 is 14 amino acids long. In nucleotides, the CDR3 is TGTGCCAGCAGTGAAGCTTTGGGGGACTATGGCTACACCTTC. The encoded protein is CASSEALGDYGYTF.

About this clonotype itself: A junction boundary mismatches the germline segment, possibly from a read error. In nucleotides, the CDR3 is TGTGTCAGCAGCTTAAGCCCGCCAGATACGCAGTATTTT. Amino acid sequence: CVSSLSPPDTQYF. This chain links TRBV11-3 with TRBJ2-3; D call uncertain. The CDR3 has 13 amino acids. CDR1 and CDR2 (germline): SGHNT, YENEEA.

This clonotype has a handful of counts. V and J are TRBV7-2 and TRBJ2-7, with TRBD1 matching over 9 bases. The CDR3 contains 14 residues. V was clipped by 5 bases and J by 4 bases; unmatched bases: 6. Germline V gene lookup returns CDR1 SGHTA and CDR2 FQGNSA. The CDR3 spells CASSTDRGGYEQYF. The CDR3, as DNA: TGTGCCAGCAGCACCGACAGGGGGGGGTACGAGCAGTACTTC.

This sequence joins TRBV3-1 and TRBJ1-4, with D possibly being TRBD1 (5 bases). The CDR3 consists of 16 residues. Germline assignment: CDR1 LGHDT and CDR2 YNNKEL (reference sequence). V dropped 4 bases and J dropped 0 bases, with 12 bases sitting between them. CDR3 region: CASSPSDKPTNEKLFF. The CDR3, as DNA: TGTGCCAGCAGCCCATCGGACAAACCAACTAATGAAAAACTGTTTTTT.

The V and J genes are TRBV7-2 and TRBJ2-3; D gene ambiguous. The CDR3 contains 14 residues. The germline V and J ends were trimmed by 8 bases and 2 bases, with 14 bases remaining between them. CDR1 and CDR2 (germline): SGHTA, FQGNSA. CDR3: CASGVSHTTDTQYF. The CDR3 DNA sequence: TGTGCCAGCGGGGTAAGCCATACCACAGATACGCAGTATTTT.

The genes are TRBV27 and TRBJ2-7; weak D call: TRBD2 (7 bases). The CDR3 contains 14 residues. V shed 5 bases and J shed 6 bases, with 17 bases lying between them. Germline CDR1 is MNHEY and CDR2 is SMNVEV (reference sequence). CDR3 sequence (DNA): TGTGCCAGCAGTAGGGGGGGCGCGTTGGGCGAGCAGTACTTC. It codes for CASSRGGALGEQYF.

The chain links TRBV14 to TRBJ2-5; D may be TRBD1 (5 bases). There are 16 residues in the CDR3. CDR1 and CDR2 from the germline V gene are SGHDN and FVKESK. The V and J ends lost 1 base and 0 bases respectively, with 12 bases between them. The CDR3, as DNA: TGTGCCAGCAGCCAAGTTTTGGCAGGGTACCAAGAGACCCAGTACTTC. Translating it yields CASSQVLAGYQETQYF.

This clonotype has a single count. This chain uses TRBV14 with TRBJ2-3, with D hard to call. The CDR3 length is 14 residues. Germline V gene data show CDR1 as SGHDN and CDR2 as FVKESK. V was cut by 1 base and J by 7 bases, with 12 bases left in between. CDR3: CASSQATLRNTQYF. CDR3 in DNA: TGTGCCAGCAGCCAAGCGACCCTCCGAAATACGCAGTATTTT.

The V and J genes are TRBV11-2 and TRBJ2-2, with D unclear. Germline V gives CDR1 SGHAT, CDR2 FQNNGV. Trimming removed 3 bases at V and 4 bases at J, with 12 bases between. This CDR3 comprises 15 residues. The CDR3 DNA reads as TGTGCCAGCAGCTTCGCCCTGGGTCGCACCGGGGAGCTGTTTTTT. Protein: CASSFALGRTGELFF.

The chain combines TRBV29-1 with TRBJ2-1, with no clear D. This CDR3 has 15 residues. The V end lost 4 bases, the J end lost 5 bases, and 18 bases lay between the germline ends. Per the germline V gene, CDR1 is SQVTM and CDR2 is ANQGSEA. The CDR3 reads CSVAGGERDNNEQFF. The CDR3 bases are TGCAGCGTTGCGGGTGGGGAAAGGGATAACAATGAGCAGTTCTTC.

This sequence joins TRBV6-5 and TRBJ2-3; TRBD1 is a possible D gene (6 bases). Germline-derived CDR1 and CDR2 are MNHEY and SVGAGI. Trimming took 5 bases from V and 1 from J, leaving 13 bases between them. This CDR3 has 15 residues. The CDR3 nucleotides are TGTGCCAGCAGTCGCTACAGGGACGGCACAGATACGCAGTATTTT. Protein product: CASSRYRDGTDTQYF.

The rearrangement links TRBV28 to TRBJ2-7; no definite D call. Germline loops: CDR1 MDHEN, CDR2 SYDVKM. This CDR3 region has 16 residues. V was clipped by 7 bases and J by 6 bases, with 25 bases between them. The DNA for the CDR3 is TGTGCCAGCATTCCATCCAATGGGGAAATCCCCCTCGAGCAGTACTTC. It yields the protein CASIPSNGEIPLEQYF.

This clonotype was detected only a few times. The chain couples TRBV20-1 to TRBJ2-1; D is perhaps TRBD1 (9 bases). This CDR3 has 17 amino acids. Germline lookup yields CDR1 DFQATT and CDR2 SNEGSKA (reference sequence). The V gene lost 3 bases and the J gene lost 2 bases, with 20 bases spanning the gap. The CDR3 region has the DNA TGCAGTGCTAGCGGGGGGGGACAGGGAAGGACCTACAATGAGCAGTTCTTC. Translation gives CSASGGGQGRTYNEQFF.

This clonotype was observed many times. The rearrangement links TRBV14 to TRBJ2-7; TRBD1 aligns across 10 bases. The CDR3 is 14 amino acids. The germline CDR1 and CDR2 sequences are SGHDN and FVKESK. V was clipped by 5 bases and J by 3 bases; unmatched bases: 4. The CDR3 is CASSTGTGDYEQYF. CDR3 DNA: TGTGCCAGCAGCACCGGGACAGGGGACTACGAGCAGTACTTC. Using reference TRBV14 and TRBJ2-7 for the parts outside the CDR3, the full variable domain is EAGVTQFPSHSVIEKGQTVTLRCDPISGHDNLYWYRRVMGKEIKFLLHFVKESKQDESGMPNNRFLAERTGGTYSTLKVQPAELEDSGVYFCASSTGTGDYEQYFGPGTRLTVT.

This clonotype appeared many times. The gene calls are TRBV29-1 and TRBJ2-3; tentative D call: TRBD2 (6 bases). CDR1 and CDR2 from the germline V gene are SQVTM and ANQGSEA. There are 11 residues in the CDR3. V dropped 7 bases and J dropped 4 bases, with 9 bases sitting between them. The CDR3 region has the DNA TGCAGCGCTGGCGGGGCAGATACGCAGTATTTT. Amino acid sequence: CSAGGADTQYF.

The chain has TRBV29-1 and TRBJ2-3; D tentatively fits TRBD1 or TRBD2 (5 bases each). Germline V lookup: CDR1 SQVTM, CDR2 ANQGSEA. V shed 3 bases and J shed 0 bases, with 16 bases lying between them. CDR3 length equals 16 residues. For the CDR3, the DNA is TGCAGCGTTGAGGGAGAGAGGACAACTAGCACAGATACGCAGTATTTT. Residues: CSVEGERTTSTDTQYF.

This chain joins TRBV12-3 or TRBV12-4 and TRBJ2-6, with D tentatively TRBD1 (6 bases). The CDR3 has 17 amino acids. V was clipped by 3 bases and J by 0 bases, with 12 bases between them. The CDR3 here is CASSLVQGVSGANVLTF. The DNA for the CDR3 is TGTGCCAGCAGTTTGGTACAGGGTGTCTCTGGGGCCAACGTCCTGACTTTC.

The gene calls are TRBV6-2 or TRBV6-3 and TRBJ1-1, with unresolved D. Germline V gives CDR1 MNHEY, CDR2 SVGEGT. Trimming removed 0 bases at V and 11 bases at J, with 10 bases between. This CDR3 contains 12 residues. The CDR3, as DNA: TGTGCCAGCAGTTACTCCGGGTACACCGCTTTCTTT. Protein sequence: CASSYSGYTAFF.

This clonotype was found a few times. The V gene is TRBV7-2, the J gene TRBJ2-1; 12 bases agree with TRBD2. CDR1 and CDR2 from the germline V gene are SGHTA and FQGNSA. Trimming cost V 6 bases and J 4 bases; bases outside gene matches: 10. This CDR3 has 17 amino acids. CDR3 loop: CASSSTTGTSGYNEQFF. The CDR3 coding sequence is TGTGCCAGCAGTTCAACGACCGGGACTAGCGGGTACAATGAGCAGTTCTTC.

In its sample, this clonotype was seen a few times. The gene calls are TRBV29-1 and TRBJ2-7; D tentatively reads TRBD1 or TRBD2 (5 bases each). The ends were cut back, 5 bases at V and 7 bases at J, with 15 bases in the middle. The CDR3 is made up of 12 amino acids. Germline V lookup: CDR1 SQVTM, CDR2 ANQGSEA. DNA for the CDR3: TGCAGCGTTCCCCGGGGCAACAATGAGCAGTACTTC. Translated: CSVPRGNNEQYF.

This clonotype came up a few times. The gene calls are TRBV9 and TRBJ2-1; D assignment may be TRBD1 or TRBD2 (5 bases each). Germline CDR1 and CDR2: SGDLS and YYNGEE. The V end lost 4 bases, the J end lost 4 bases, and 18 bases lay between the germline ends. This CDR3 contains 16 residues. Here the CDR3 DNA reads TGTGCCAGCAGCCTCAGCGCCGGGACGGGGTACAATGAGCAGTTCTTC. It encodes CASSLSAGTGYNEQFF.

Only a few counts were recorded for this clonotype. The chain links TRBV7-6 to TRBJ2-7; D might be TRBD1 (5 bases). CDR1 and CDR2 from the germline V gene are SGHVS and FNYEAQ. Trimming removed 1 base at V and 2 bases at J, with 15 bases between. This CDR3 contains 16 residues. This CDR3 reads CASSLERETATYEQYF. In DNA, the CDR3 is TGTGCCAGCAGCTTAGAGCGTGAGACAGCAACCTACGAGCAGTACTTC.

J is TRBJ2-1 and V is TRBV18; TRBD2 agrees at 9 bases. The CDR3 totals 16 residues. Trimming at V came to 2 bases and at J to 8 bases, leaving 10 bases not matched to a gene. CDR1 and CDR2 (germline): KGHSH, LQKENI. CDR3 DNA: TGTGCCAGCTCACCATTAGCGGGGGCGGTCGGCGATGAGCAGTTCTTC. As protein: CASSPLAGAVGDEQFF.

This sequence joins TRBV3-1 and TRBJ2-1; D is perhaps TRBD1 or TRBD2 (7 bases each). The CDR3 length is 15 residues. V lost 4 bases and J lost 6, with 16 bases in between. CDR1 LGHDT and CDR2 YNNKEL come from the germline V gene (reference sequence). The CDR3 region is CASSLTGRGPNEQFF. Here the CDR3 DNA reads TGTGCCAGCAGCCTGACAGGGAGGGGACCCAATGAGCAGTTCTTC.

The chain employs TRBV2 and TRBJ1-6; unclear D gene. The germline V and J ends were trimmed by 8 bases and 3 bases, with 17 bases remaining between them. Germline V gene sequence: CDR1 SNHLY, CDR2 FYNNEI. This CDR3 is 16 amino acids long. The CDR3, as DNA: TGTGCCAGCTCGCGTTTTGGGGTTAGCTATAATTCACCCCTCCACTTT. Protein product: CASSRFGVSYNSPLHF. The whole variable domain, filled in from reference TRBV2 and TRBJ1-6, reads EPEVTQTPSHQVTQMGQEVILRCVPISNHLYFYWYRQILGQKVEFLVSFYNNEISEKSEIFDDQFSVERPDGSNFTLKIRSTKLEDSAMYFCASSRFGVSYNSPLHFGNGTRLTVT.

This clonotype has more than one count but fewer than ten. This rearrangement joins TRBV7-2 to TRBJ2-4; TRBD2 aligns across 14 bases. The germline V gene encodes CDR1 SGHTA and CDR2 FQGNSA. The trim removed 4 bases at V and 6 bases at J, leaving 14 bases unmatched. CDR3 length: 19 amino acids. Here the CDR3 DNA reads TGTGCCAGCAGCTCCCAGACTAGCGGGGGGGTGGTGTTAGGAAACATTCAGTACTTC. Translation: CASSSQTSGGVVLGNIQYF.